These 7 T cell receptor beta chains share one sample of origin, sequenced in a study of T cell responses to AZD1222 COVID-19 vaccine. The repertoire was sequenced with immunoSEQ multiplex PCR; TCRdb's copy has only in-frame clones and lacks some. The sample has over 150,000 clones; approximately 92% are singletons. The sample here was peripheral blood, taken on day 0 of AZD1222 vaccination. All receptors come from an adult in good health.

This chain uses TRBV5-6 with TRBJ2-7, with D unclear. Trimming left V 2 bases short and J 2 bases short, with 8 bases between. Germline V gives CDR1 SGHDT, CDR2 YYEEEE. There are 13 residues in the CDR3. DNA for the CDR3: TGTGCCAGCAGCTTAGACGGAACCTACGAGCAGTACGTC. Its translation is CASSLDGTYEQYV.

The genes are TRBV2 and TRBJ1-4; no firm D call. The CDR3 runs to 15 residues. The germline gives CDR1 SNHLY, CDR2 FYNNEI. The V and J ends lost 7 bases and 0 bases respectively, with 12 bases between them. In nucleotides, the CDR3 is TGTGCCAGCATTTTGTCACTTGCAACTAATGAAAAACTGTTTTTT. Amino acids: CASILSLATNEKLFF. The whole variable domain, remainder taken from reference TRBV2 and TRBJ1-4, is EPEVTQTPSHQVTQMGQEVILRCVPISNHLYFYWYRQILGQKVEFLVSFYNNEISEKSEIFDDQFSVERPDGSNFTLKIRSTKLEDSAMYFCASILSLATNEKLFFGSGTQLSVL.

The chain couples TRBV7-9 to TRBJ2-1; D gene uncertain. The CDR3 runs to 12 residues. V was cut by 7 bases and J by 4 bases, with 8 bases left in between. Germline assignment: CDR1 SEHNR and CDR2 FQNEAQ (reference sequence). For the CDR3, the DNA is TGTGCCAGCAATTTGGGTTACAATGAGCAGTTCTTC. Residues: CASNLGYNEQFF.

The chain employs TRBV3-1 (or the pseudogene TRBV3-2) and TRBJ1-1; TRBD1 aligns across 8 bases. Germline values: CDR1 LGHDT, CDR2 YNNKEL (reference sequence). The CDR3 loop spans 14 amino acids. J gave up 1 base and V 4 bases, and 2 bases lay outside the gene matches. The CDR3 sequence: CASSLGQENTEAFF. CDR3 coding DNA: TGTGCCAGCAGCCTGGGACAGGAGAACACTGAAGCTTTCTTT.

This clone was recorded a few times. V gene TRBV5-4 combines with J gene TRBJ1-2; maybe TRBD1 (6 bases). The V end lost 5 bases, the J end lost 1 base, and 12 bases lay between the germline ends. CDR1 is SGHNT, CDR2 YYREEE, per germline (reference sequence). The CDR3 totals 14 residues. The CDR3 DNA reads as TGTGCCAGCAGTCCAGGACAGAGTAACTATGGCTACACCTTC. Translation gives CASSPGQSNYGYTF.

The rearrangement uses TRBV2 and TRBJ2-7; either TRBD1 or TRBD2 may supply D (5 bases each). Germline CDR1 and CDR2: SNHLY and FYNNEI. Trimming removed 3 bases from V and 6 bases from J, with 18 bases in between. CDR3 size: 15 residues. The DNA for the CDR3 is TGTGCCAGCAGTGATTTTTCCGCAGGGACGAGCGAGCAGTACGTC. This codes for CASSDFSAGTSEQYV.

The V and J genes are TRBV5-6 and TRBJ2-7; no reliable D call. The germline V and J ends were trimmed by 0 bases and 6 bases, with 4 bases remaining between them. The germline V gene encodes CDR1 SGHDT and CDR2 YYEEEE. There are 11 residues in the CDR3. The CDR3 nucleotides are TGTGCCAGCAGCTTGGTCGGCGAGCAGTACTTC. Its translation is CASSLVGEQYF. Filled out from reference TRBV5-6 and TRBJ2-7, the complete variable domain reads DAGVTQSPTHLIKTRGQQVTLRCSPKSGHDTVSWYQQALGQGPQFIFQYYEEEERQRGNFPDRFSGHQFPNYSSELNVNALLLGDSALYLCASSLVGEQYFGPGTRLTVT.